This T cell receptor (beta chain) was captured by sequencing in a study of radiotherapy plus CTLA-4 blockade in lung cancer. Those patients who had chemo-refractory metastatic non-small-cell lung cancer were given focal radiation along with CTLA-4 blockade through ipilimumab. Germline CDR1 is SGHNT and CDR2 is YYREEE (reference sequence). The junction had 7 bases not matched to a gene; V was cut back by 3 bases and J by 6 bases. The CDR3 extends over 14 amino acids. This table comes from immunoSEQ multiplex PCR, and its TCRdb copy is limited to in-frame clones, with some not included. The table includes 90,000 to 100,000 clones, approximately 74% detected once.

The chain employs TRBV5-4 and TRBJ1-1, with 8 bases identical to TRBD1. This TCR came from a human donor with non-small cell lung cancer who had a partial response to radiotherapy plus ipilimumab. Some clones in this sample may be carry-over from other donors' samples. The starting material was peripheral blood, obtained from a patient treated with radiotherapy plus ipilimumab. The CDR3 bases are TGTGCCAGCAGCTCGGGACAGGCGGAATCTGAAGCTTTCTTT. Translated: CASSSGQAESEAFF.